This T cell receptor (beta chain) derives from a study of tumor and adjacent non-tumor tissue in lung cancer. A modified ARM-PCR protocol with three rounds of nested PCR amplified TCRbeta. TCRdb fed the multiplex PCR reads into MiXCR, producing one record per CDR3 protein. The sample consists of about 86,000 distinct CDR3 sequences, roughly three quarters of them appearing once. RNA was extracted from bulk tissue without any cell sorting. This non-tumor lung sample came from over 3 cm beyond the tumor edge. Donors were chemotherapy-naive, newly diagnosed lung cancer surgical patients in China, August–late 2014. This clonotype was counted once. The junction does not match germline at one end; this may be a read error. The CDR3 length is 15 residues. Germline assignment: CDR1 DFQATT and CDR2 SNEGSKA (reference sequence).

Material: distant non-tumor lung tissue. The rearrangement links TRBV20-1 to TRBJ2-1, with D maybe TRBD2 (5 bases). This TCR came from a woman between 50 and 59 years old with non-small cell lung cancer. The CDR3 coding sequence is TGCAGTGCTAGACCATCCGGGGTCCAAGAATGTGAGCAATTCTTC. This gives the protein CSARPSGVQECEQFF.